A single count supports the clone carrying this T cell receptor beta chain. The data stem from a study of Ad26.COV2.S vaccination and SARS-CoV-2 variants. Treatment defined: some 19 received Ad26.COV2.S at low or high dose, single or two shots; 5 received placebo; per-sample allocation not given. Samples analyzed were those drawn on day 63 after the first vaccine or placebo injection. Sequenced by immunoSEQ multiplex PCR; TCRdb stores in-frame clones only, minus some. The sample lists about 390,000 clones; roughly nine tenths were seen once. From germline, CDR1 is SGHNT and CDR2 YYREEE (reference sequence). This CDR3 contains 16 residues. Deletions cut 0 bases from V and 2 bases from J, with 9 bases between.

The sequenced sample was peripheral blood, obtained in a trial of Ad26.COV2.S vaccine versus placebo. This receptor was identified in a person between 18 and 59 years old who received the Ad26.COV2.S COVID-19 vaccine or a placebo. This sequence joins TRBV5-4 and TRBJ2-6; TRBD1 is a possible D gene (6 bases). The CDR3 is CASSLGQDPGANVLTF. CDR3 sequence (DNA): TGTGCCAGCAGCTTGGGACAGGACCCTGGGGCCAACGTCCTGACTTTC. The full variable domain, with the rest looked up from reference TRBV5-4 and TRBJ2-6, is ETGVTQSPTHLIKTRGQQVTLRCSSQSGHNTVSWYQQALGQGPQFIFQYYREEENGRGNFPPRFSGLQFPNYSSELNVNALELDDSALYLCASSLGQDPGANVLTFGAGSRLTVL.